The T cell receptor beta chain under discussion was sequenced for a study of OX40 agonist ivuxolimab in advanced cancers. About the research overall: The study gave patients intravenous ivuxolimab at 0.01 to 10 mg/kg every 2 weeks.

Study-wide results and caveats: Clonal expansion was seen in CD4+ and CD8+ blood T cells by week 6 at 0.1 to 3.0 mg/kg.

A word on this clone: The antigen remains undetermined.

Generated by immunoSEQ multiplex PCR, the TCRdb table keeps only in-frame clones and is missing some. The table has roughly 67,000 clones, 65% to 90% seen once; the top ten hold around 1.5%. At cycle 4 day 1, cycle 7 day 1, and baseline, blood was sampled. The clonotype originates from an adult with an advanced solid tumor such as melanoma, head and neck, liver or kidney cancer. The sequencing used CD4+ or CD8+ T cells sorted from blood, collected in a trial of the OX40 agonist ivuxolimab.

The chain's CDR3 is CASMRGGRFTGELFF. CDR3 sequence (DNA): TGTGCCAGCATGAGGGGTGGGCGATTCACCGGGGAGCTGTTTTTT. The chain has TRBV5-6 and TRBJ2-2; D is possibly TRBD1 or TRBD2 (5 bases each). Trimming removed 6 bases at V and 4 bases at J, with 16 bases between. This CDR3 contains 15 residues. Germline CDR1 reads SGHDT; CDR2 reads YYEEEE.